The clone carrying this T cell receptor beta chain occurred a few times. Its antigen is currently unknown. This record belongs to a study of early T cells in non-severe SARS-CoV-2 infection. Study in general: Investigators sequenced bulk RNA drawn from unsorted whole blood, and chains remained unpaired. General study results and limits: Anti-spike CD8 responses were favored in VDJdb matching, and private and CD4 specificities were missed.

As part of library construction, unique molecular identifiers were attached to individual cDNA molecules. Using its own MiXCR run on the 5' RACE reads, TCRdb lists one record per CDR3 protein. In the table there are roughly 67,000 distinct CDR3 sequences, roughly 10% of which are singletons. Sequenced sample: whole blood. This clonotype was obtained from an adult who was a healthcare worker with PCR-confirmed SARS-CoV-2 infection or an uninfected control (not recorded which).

Here the CDR3 reads CASSYTTTGGATPEAFF. CDR3 in DNA: TGTGCCAGCAGCTACACCACTACAGGGGGCGCTACCCCTGAAGCTTTCTTT. V and J are TRBV3-1 and TRBJ1-1; TRBD1 matches 9 bases. V trimming: 5 bases; J trimming: 6 bases; junction bases outside the gene matches: 16. The CDR3 covers 17 residues. Germline CDR1 is LGHDT and CDR2 is YNNKEL (reference sequence).